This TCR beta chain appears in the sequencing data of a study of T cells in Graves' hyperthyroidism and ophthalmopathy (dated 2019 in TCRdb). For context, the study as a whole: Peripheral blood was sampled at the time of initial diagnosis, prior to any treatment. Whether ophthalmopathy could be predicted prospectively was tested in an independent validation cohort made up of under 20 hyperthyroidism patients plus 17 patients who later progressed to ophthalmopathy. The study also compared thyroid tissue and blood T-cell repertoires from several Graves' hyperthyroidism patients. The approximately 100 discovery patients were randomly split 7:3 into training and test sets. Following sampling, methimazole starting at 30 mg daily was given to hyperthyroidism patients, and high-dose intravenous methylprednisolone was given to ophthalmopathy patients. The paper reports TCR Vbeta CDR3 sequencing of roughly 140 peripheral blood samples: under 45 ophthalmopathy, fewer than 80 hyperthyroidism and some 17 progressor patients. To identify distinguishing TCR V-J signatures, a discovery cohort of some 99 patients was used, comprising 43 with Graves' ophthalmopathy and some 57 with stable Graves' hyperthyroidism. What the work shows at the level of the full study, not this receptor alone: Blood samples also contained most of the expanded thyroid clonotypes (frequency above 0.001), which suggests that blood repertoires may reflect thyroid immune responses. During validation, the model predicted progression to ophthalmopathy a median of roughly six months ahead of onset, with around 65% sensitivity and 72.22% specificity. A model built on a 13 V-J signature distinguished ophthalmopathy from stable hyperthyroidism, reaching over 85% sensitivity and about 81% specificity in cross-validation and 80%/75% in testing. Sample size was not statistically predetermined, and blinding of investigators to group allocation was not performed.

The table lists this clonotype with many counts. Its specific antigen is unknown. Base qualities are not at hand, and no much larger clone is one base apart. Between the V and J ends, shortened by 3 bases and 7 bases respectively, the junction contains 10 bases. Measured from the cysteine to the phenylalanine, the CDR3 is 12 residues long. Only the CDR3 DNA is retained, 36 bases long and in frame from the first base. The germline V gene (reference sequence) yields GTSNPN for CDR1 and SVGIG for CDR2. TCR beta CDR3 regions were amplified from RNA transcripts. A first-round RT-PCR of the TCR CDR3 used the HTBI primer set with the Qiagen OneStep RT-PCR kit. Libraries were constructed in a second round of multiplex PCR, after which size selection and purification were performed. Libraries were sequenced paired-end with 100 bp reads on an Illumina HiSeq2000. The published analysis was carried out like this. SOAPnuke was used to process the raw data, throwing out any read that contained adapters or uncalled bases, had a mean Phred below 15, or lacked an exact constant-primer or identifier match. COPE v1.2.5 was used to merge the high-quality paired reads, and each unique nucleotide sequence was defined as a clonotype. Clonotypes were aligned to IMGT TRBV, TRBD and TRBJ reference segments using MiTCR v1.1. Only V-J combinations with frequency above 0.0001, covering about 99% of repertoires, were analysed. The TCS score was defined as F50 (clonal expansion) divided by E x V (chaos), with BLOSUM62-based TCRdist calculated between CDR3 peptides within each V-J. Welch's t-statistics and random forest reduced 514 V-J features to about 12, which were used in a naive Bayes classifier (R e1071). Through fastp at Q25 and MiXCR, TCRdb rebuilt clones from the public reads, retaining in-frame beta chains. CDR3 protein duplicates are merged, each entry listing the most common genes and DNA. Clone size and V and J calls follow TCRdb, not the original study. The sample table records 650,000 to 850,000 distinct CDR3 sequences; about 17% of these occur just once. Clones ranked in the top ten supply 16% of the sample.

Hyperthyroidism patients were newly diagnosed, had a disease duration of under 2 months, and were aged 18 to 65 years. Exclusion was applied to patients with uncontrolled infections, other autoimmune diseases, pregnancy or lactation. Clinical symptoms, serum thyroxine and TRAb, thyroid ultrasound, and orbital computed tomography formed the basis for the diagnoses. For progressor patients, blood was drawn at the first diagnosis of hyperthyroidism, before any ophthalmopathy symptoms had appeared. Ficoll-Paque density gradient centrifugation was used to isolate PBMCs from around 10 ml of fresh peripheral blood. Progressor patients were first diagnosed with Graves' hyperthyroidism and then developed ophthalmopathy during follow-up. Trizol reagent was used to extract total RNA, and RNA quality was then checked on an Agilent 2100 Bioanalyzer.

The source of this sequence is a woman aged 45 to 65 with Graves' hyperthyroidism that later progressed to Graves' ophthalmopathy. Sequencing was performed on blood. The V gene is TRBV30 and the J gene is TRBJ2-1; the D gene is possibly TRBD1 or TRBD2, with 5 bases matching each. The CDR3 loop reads CAWSPWGNEQFF. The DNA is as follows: TGTGCCTGGAGCCCCTGGGGGAATGAGCAGTTCTTC.